Below, 28 T cell receptor beta chains from the same sample are listed, as sequenced in a study of shared clonotypes between healthy human individuals. Naive CD8 isolation took CD45RO-negative cells positively selected for CCR7 and excluded terminally differentiated effector memory CD45RA+ cells. The method was immunoSEQ multiplex PCR; TCRdb's version includes in-frame clones alone and lacks a portion of them. The table includes over 2 million clones, approximately 94% detected once. Sequencing input: naive CD8+ T cells sorted from blood. The receptors here all came from a man aged 18 to 30 in good health.

The chain is built from TRBV5-1 and TRBJ2-2, with 12 nucleotides matching TRBD2. CDR3 size: 17 residues. V gave up 2 bases and J gave up 1 base; unmatched junction bases: 3. Germline assignment: CDR1 SGHRS and CDR2 YFSETQ. The CDR3 spells CASSFGLAGMNTGELFF. In DNA form, the CDR3 reads TGCGCCAGCAGCTTCGGACTAGCGGGGATGAACACCGGGGAGCTGTTTTTT.

This clone was seen a handful of times. This chain uses TRBV28 with TRBJ2-1; 10 nucleotides agree with TRBD2. From germline, CDR1 is MDHEN and CDR2 SYDVKM. The CDR3 consists of 16 residues. V was pared by 5 bases and J by 4 bases, with 8 bases of the junction left unmatched. The CDR3 DNA reads as TGTGCCAGCAGTCCCCTAGCGGGGGAGGGGTACAATGAGCAGTTCTTC. This translates into CASSPLAGEGYNEQFF. The whole variable domain, remainder taken from reference TRBV28 and TRBJ2-1, is DVKVTQSSRYLVKRTGEKVFLECVQDMDHENMFWYRQDPGLGLRLIYFSYDVKMKEKGDIPEGYSVSREKKERFSLILESASTNQTSMYLCASSPLAGEGYNEQFFGPGTRLTVL.

The gene calls are TRBV6-1 and TRBJ2-7; D is possibly TRBD1 (6 bases). Germline CDR1 MNHNS, CDR2 SASEGT. The V end was cut by 2 bases, the J end by 5 bases, with 13 bases between. CDR3 length equals 14 residues. CDR3 nucleotides: TGTGCCAGCAGTGAATATTGGGGGCTCGACGAGCAGTACTTC. It specifies CASSEYWGLDEQYF.

The V call is TRBV6-5, the J call TRBJ1-1, with D unresolved. V lost 2 bases, J lost 2 bases, and 9 bases lay in between. The germline V gene encodes CDR1 MNHEY and CDR2 SVGAGI. The CDR3 spans 14 residues. The CDR3 loop reads CASSYAGPNTEAFF. The CDR3 DNA sequence: TGTGCCAGCAGTTACGCGGGTCCAAACACTGAAGCTTTCTTT.

This chain uses TRBV7-9 with TRBJ2-7; D is unclear. V lost 6 bases and J lost 0, with 15 bases in between. Germline CDR1 is SEHNR and CDR2 is FQNEAQ (reference sequence). The CDR3 loop spans 15 amino acids. CDR3 protein: CASSLGSGFSYEQYF. The DNA of the CDR3 is TGTGCCAGCAGTCTAGGTTCAGGATTCTCCTACGAGCAGTACTTC.

This clone has a single count. The J gene is TRBJ1-3, the V gene TRBV7-9, with D possibly being TRBD1 (5 bases). Germline lookup yields CDR1 SEHNR and CDR2 FQNEAQ (reference sequence). The CDR3 is made up of 17 amino acids. V lost 2 bases and J lost 2, with 16 bases in between. CDR3 sequence (DNA): TGTGCCAGCAGCTTATTAGGAGCCGGAGGGGCTGGAAACACCATATATTTT. Its translation is CASSLLGAGGAGNTIYF. The full variable domain, completed using reference TRBV7-9 and TRBJ1-3, is DTGVSQNPRHKITKRGQNVTFRCDPISEHNRLYWYRQTLGQGPEFLTYFQNEAQLEKSRLLSDRFSAERPKGSFSTLEIQRTEQGDSAMYLCASSLLGAGGAGNTIYFGEGSWLTVV.

V gene TRBV13 combines with J gene TRBJ2-5, with D perhaps matching TRBD2 (5 bases). The V end was cut by 0 bases, the J end by 0 bases, with 11 bases between. This CDR3 spans 16 amino acids. Per germline, CDR1 PRHDT and CDR2 FYEKMQ (reference sequence). The CDR3 loop is CASSLGGLRNQETQYF. For the CDR3, the DNA is TGTGCCAGCAGCTTAGGCGGACTGCGGAACCAAGAGACCCAGTACTTC.

This sequence joins TRBV13 and TRBJ2-5, with D tentatively TRBD2 (6 bases). Germline CDR1 PRHDT, CDR2 FYEKMQ (reference sequence). Trimming pared 5 bases from V and 1 base from J, leaving 11 bases between. The CDR3 has 14 amino acids. The DNA for the CDR3 is TGTGCCAGCAGCGTAGCGGACCTCCAAGAGACCCAGTACTTC. Translated, it gives CASSVADLQETQYF.

The chain combines TRBV2 with TRBJ1-1; D gene uncertain. The germline V gene has CDR1 SNHLY and CDR2 FYNNEI. This CDR3 contains 13 residues. Trimming shortened V by 4 bases and J by 0 bases, and 6 bases separated the two germline ends. The CDR3 DNA sequence: TGTGCCAGCAGTGCTTACATGAACACTGAAGCTTTCTTT. The encoded protein is CASSAYMNTEAFF.

This clone is a singleton in its sample. The V and J genes are TRBV11-3 and TRBJ1-5; 7 bases map to TRBD1. There are 14 residues in the CDR3. The germline V gene has CDR1 SGHNT and CDR2 YENEEA. V trimming: 3 bases; J trimming: 5 bases; junction bases outside the gene matches: 4. CDR3: CASSLKGAYQPQHF. Here the CDR3 DNA reads TGTGCCAGCAGCTTGAAGGGGGCGTATCAGCCCCAGCATTTT.

The chain employs TRBV5-6 and TRBJ1-4, with D maybe TRBD1 (5 bases). This CDR3 contains 17 residues. Trimming took 4 bases from V and 5 from J, leaving 21 bases between them. Germline assignment: CDR1 SGHDT and CDR2 YYEEEE. The CDR3, as DNA: TGTGCCAGCAGCCCTACGCCAGGGTGGGCCGCGAATGAAAAACTGTTTTTT. Its translation: CASSPTPGWAANEKLFF.

The rearrangement links TRBV10-3 to TRBJ1-2, with 9 nucleotides matching TRBD1. Per germline, CDR1 ENHRY and CDR2 SYGVKD. Trimming removed 6 bases from V and 2 bases from J; junction bases left unmatched: 10. The CDR3 extends over 16 amino acids. CDR3: CAIRPGQGTTNYGYTF. The CDR3 DNA is TGTGCCATCAGGCCCGGACAGGGGACAACCAACTATGGCTACACCTTC.

The V gene is TRBV21-1, the J gene TRBJ2-1; the table's D call TRBD2 went unverified against the DNA. TRBV21-1 is labeled a pseudogene. The CDR3 spans 16 residues. The CDR3 here is CASSKEGGTSDNEQFF. For the CDR3, the DNA is TGTGCCAGCAGCAAAGAGGGAGGGACTTCAGACAATGAGCAGTTCTTC.

The rearrangement uses TRBV4-1 and TRBJ2-5; 8 bases are shared with TRBD1. The germline V gene has CDR1 MGHRA and CDR2 YSYEKL. V lost 5 bases, J lost 5 bases, and 4 bases stayed unmatched. The CDR3 totals 13 residues. CDR3 sequence (DNA): TGCGCCAGCAGCTCGACAGGGGATGAGACCCAGTACTTC. This codes for CASSSTGDETQYF.

On this clone: Other DNA sequences in this specimen translate into the identical CDR3. The genes are TRBV5-6 and TRBJ1-5; weak D call: TRBD1 (5 bases). This CDR3 has 13 residues. Trimming took 0 bases from V and 6 from J, leaving 7 bases between them. Germline V gene lookup returns CDR1 SGHDT and CDR2 YYEEEE. The CDR3 spells CASSLGGGQPQHF. The DNA for the CDR3 is TGTGCCAGCAGCTTGGGGGGCGGTCAGCCCCAGCATTTT.

Worth noting for this clone: In the same sample, other DNA sequences code for this CDR3. CDR3 nucleotide sequence: TGTGCCAGCAGCGTTGGGGATCTCTACAATGAGCAGTTCTTC. It translates to CASSVGDLYNEQFF. The chain joins TRBV9 to TRBJ2-1; D remains unclear. The length of the CDR3 is 14 residues. The germline gives CDR1 SGDLS, CDR2 YYNGEE. V shed 2 bases and J shed 3 bases, with 9 bases lying between them. Based on the CDR3 plus reference TRBV9 and TRBJ2-1, the full variable domain is DSGVTQTPKHLITATGQRVTLRCSPRSGDLSVYWYQQSLDQGLQFLIQYYNGEERAKGNILERFSAQQFPDLHSELNLSSLELGDSALYFCASSVGDLYNEQFFGPGTRLTVL.

The chain joins TRBV4-3 to TRBJ2-7, with 10 bases fitting TRBD1. This CDR3 spans 15 amino acids. In germline, CDR1 is LGHNA, CDR2 YSLEER. The ends lost 3 bases at V and 3 bases at J; junction bases unmatched: 5. This chain's CDR3 is CASSHDRGPLYEQYF. CDR3 nucleotide sequence: TGCGCCAGCAGCCACGACAGGGGGCCCCTCTACGAGCAGTACTTC.

In regard to this clone: This specimen includes other DNA sequences encoding the same CDR3. The rearrangement joins TRBV18 to TRBJ2-3; a possible D gene is TRBD2 (6 bases). In germline, CDR1 is KGHSH, CDR2 LQKENI. The CDR3 has 15 residues. V lost 3 bases and J lost 0, with 10 bases in between. CDR3 residues: CASSPGGASTDTQYF. Written as DNA, the CDR3 is TGTGCCAGCTCACCGGGCGGGGCGAGCACAGATACGCAGTATTTT.

V and J are TRBV28 and TRBJ2-1; no reliable D call. This CDR3 is built from 20 residues. Trimming pared 7 bases from V and 0 bases from J, leaving 28 bases between. Germline CDR1 and CDR2: MDHEN and SYDVKM. The DNA of the CDR3 is TGTGCCAGCACCCGATCCCCCGGGCAGCTTGGTGTGCACTCCTACAATGAGCAGTTCTTC. Protein sequence: CASTRSPGQLGVHSYNEQFF.

V usage is TRBV4-3 and J usage is TRBJ1-6; 12 bases align to TRBD1. The V gene end was trimmed by 1 base and the J gene end by 0 bases; junction bases not matched to a gene: 10. The CDR3 sequence is 21 residues long. Germline V gene sequence: CDR1 LGHNA, CDR2 YSLEER. For the CDR3, the DNA is TGCGCCAGCAGCCAAGGCGGGACAGGGGGCTCGGAGAGCTCCTATAATTCACCCCTCCACTTT. Its protein product is CASSQGGTGGSESSYNSPLHF.

The CDR3 DNA is TGCGCCAGCAGTCGGGACTTCCTATACGAGCAGTACTTC. This translates into CASSRDFLYEQYF. The J gene is TRBJ2-7, the V gene TRBV4-1; the D gene is possibly TRBD2 (6 bases). Trimming shortened V by 6 bases and J by 4 bases, and 13 bases separated the two germline ends. This CDR3 contains 13 residues. Germline V gene lookup returns CDR1 MGHRA and CDR2 YSYEKL.

The chain is built from TRBV5-1 and TRBJ2-1; 8 nucleotides match TRBD1. From germline, CDR1 is SGHRS and CDR2 YFSETQ. V shed 3 bases and J 4 bases; nucleotides not matched to a gene: 6. This CDR3 has 15 amino acids. CDR3 bases: TGCGCCAGCAGCTCAACAGGGGGACCTTACAATGAGCAGTTCTTC. It translates to CASSSTGGPYNEQFF.

The chain links TRBV28 to TRBJ2-2; D possibly uses TRBD1 or TRBD2 (6 bases each). CDR3 length: 15 amino acids. The germline CDR1 and CDR2 sequences are MDHEN and SYDVKM. Trimming cost V 3 bases and J 2 bases, with 10 bases left between them. This CDR3 is CASSFGGTNTGELFF. CDR3 nucleotides: TGTGCCAGCAGTTTTGGAGGGACAAACACCGGGGAGCTGTTTTTT.

The V and J genes are TRBV4-3 and TRBJ1-6; D is unclear. The CDR3 runs to 17 residues. V was trimmed by 0 bases and J by 4 bases, leaving 13 bases between them. CDR1 LGHNA and CDR2 YSLEER come from the germline V gene. CDR3 amino acids: CASSQDLKRLYNSPLHF. The CDR3 DNA reads TGCGCCAGCAGCCAAGACTTGAAGCGATTATATAATTCACCCCTCCACTTT.

The rearrangement uses TRBV5-4 and TRBJ1-1; D ambiguous. Germline loops: CDR1 SGHNT, CDR2 YYREEE (reference sequence). This CDR3 spans 14 amino acids. V dropped 0 bases and J dropped 7 bases, with 13 bases sitting between them. Here the CDR3 DNA reads TGTGCCAGCAGCTTGGGAGATGAGGGAAATGAAGCTTTCTTT. Its translation is CASSLGDEGNEAFF.

The genes are TRBV7-9 and TRBJ2-1; D remains ambiguous. The CDR3 consists of 11 residues. CDR1 and CDR2 from the germline V gene are SEHNR and FQNEAQ (reference sequence). V dropped 7 bases and J dropped 7 bases, with 8 bases sitting between them. In DNA, the CDR3 is TGTGCCAGCAACGCGGCGAATGAGCAGTTCTTC. This translates into CASNAANEQFF.

Remarks on this clone: The sample contains more than one DNA sequence encoding this CDR3. This chain joins TRBV5-6 and TRBJ2-7; TRBD2 agrees at 7 bases. Trimming removed 0 bases from V and 1 base from J; junction bases left unmatched: 1. There are 14 residues in the CDR3. The germline gives CDR1 SGHDT, CDR2 YYEEEE. The CDR3 region is CASSLGTRSYEQYF. As DNA, the CDR3 is TGTGCCAGCAGCTTGGGGACTAGGTCCTACGAGCAGTACTTC.

In this sample, this clone turned up a few times. The junction departs from germline at one end; a sequencing error may be responsible. The chain joins TRBV5-4 to TRBJ1-6; D unresolved. CDR3 length: 15 amino acids. Germline lookup yields CDR1 SGHNT and CDR2 YYREEE (reference sequence). The DNA of the CDR3 is TGTGCCAACAGCTTTTCTATGTCGGCGGGTTCACCCCTCCACTTT. Protein: CANSFSMSAGSPLHF.